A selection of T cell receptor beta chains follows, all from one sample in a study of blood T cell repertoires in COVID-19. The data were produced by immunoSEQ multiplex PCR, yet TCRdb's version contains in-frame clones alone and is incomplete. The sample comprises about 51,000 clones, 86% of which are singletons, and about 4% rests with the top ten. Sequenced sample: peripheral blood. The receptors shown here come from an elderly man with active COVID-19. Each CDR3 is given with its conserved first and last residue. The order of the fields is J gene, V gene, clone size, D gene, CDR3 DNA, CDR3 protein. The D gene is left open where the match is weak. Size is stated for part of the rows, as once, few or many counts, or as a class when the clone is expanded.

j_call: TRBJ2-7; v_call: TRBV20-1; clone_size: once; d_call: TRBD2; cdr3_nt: TGCAGTGCTAGTTCTAGCGGACTGTACGAGCAGTACTTC; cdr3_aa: CSASSSGLYEQYF
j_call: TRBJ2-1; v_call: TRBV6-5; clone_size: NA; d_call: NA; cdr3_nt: TGTGCCAGCAGTTACTCGAGAGGCGGGGCCAATGAGCAGTTCTTC; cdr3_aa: CASSYSRGGANEQFF
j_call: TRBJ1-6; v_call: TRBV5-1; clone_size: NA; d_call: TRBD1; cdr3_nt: TGCGCCAGCTCGGGACAGGCGATGGGCCGCTCCTATAATTCACCCCTCCACTTT; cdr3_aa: CASSGQAMGRSYNSPLHF
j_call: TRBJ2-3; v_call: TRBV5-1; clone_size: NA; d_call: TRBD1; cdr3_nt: TGCGCCAGCAGCTTGGAAGGGACAGCAGATACGCAGTATTTT; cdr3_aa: CASSLEGTADTQYF
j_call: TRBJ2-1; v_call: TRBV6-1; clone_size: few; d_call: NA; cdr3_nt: TGTGCCAGCAGTGAACCGCCGACGGGGCAGTTCTTC; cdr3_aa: CASSEPPTGQFF
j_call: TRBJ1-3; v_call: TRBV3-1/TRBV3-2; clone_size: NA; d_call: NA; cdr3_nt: TGTGCCAGCAGCCGACAATTGGATTCGAGAGTGAGGGTAACTGGAAACACCATATATTTT; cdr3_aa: CASSRQLDSRVRVTGNTIYF
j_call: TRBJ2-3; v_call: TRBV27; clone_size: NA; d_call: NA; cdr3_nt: TGTGCCAGCAGTTTATCGTACAGGAGCACAGATACGCAGTATTTT; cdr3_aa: CASSLSYRSTDTQYF
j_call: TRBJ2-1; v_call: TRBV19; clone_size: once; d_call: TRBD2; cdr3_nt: TGTGCCAGTAACCCCGGGTGGCGGGAGGGCCGCGACAATGAGCAGTTCTTC; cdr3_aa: CASNPGWREGRDNEQFF
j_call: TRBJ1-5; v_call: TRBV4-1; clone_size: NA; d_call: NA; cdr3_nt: TGCGCCAGCAGCCAAGACAGGGGCGCCAATCAGCCCCAGCATTTT; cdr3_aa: CASSQDRGANQPQHF
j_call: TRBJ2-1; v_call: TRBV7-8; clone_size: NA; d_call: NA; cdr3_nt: TGTGCCAGCAGCGTAGATTCCTACTACAATGAGCAGTTCTTC; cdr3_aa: CASSVDSYYNEQFF
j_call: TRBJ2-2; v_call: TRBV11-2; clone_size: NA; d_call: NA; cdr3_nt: TGTGCCAGCAGCTTAGCTGAGGTCGGGGAGCTGTTTTTT; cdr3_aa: CASSLAEVGELFF
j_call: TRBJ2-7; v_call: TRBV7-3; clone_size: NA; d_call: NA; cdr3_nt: TGTGCCAGCAGTCTAGGAAGCGCGCTTACCTACGAGCAGTACTTC; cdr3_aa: CASSLGSALTYEQYF
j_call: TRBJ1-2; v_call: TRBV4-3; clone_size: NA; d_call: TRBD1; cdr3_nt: TGCGCCAGCAGCCAAGAACGGGGACAGGGCTATGGCTACACCTTC; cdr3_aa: CASSQERGQGYGYTF
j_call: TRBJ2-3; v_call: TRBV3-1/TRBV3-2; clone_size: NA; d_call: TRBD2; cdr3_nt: TGTGCCAGCGGCCCCGCCGGACTAGCGGGAGTGACAGATACGCAGTATTTT; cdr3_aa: CASGPAGLAGVTDTQYF
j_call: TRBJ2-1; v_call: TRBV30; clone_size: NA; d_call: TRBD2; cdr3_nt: TGTGCCTGGAGTGTATTAAGCGGGAGATACAATGAGCAGTTCTTC; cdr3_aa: CAWSVLSGRYNEQFF
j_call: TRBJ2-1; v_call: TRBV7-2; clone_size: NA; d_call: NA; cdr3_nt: TGTGCCAGCAGCTTAGCTTCGGCTAGTCGGTACAATGAGCAGTTCTTC; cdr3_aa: CASSLASASRYNEQFF
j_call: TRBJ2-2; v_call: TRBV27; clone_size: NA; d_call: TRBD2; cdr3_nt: TGTGCCAGGCCTCTAGCGGGAGGGCTCAACACCGGGGAGCTGTTTTTT; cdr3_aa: CARPLAGGLNTGELFF
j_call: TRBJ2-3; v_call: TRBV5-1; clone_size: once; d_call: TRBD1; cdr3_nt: TGCGCCAGCAGCTCGGGACAGGTTCTCGGGCAAGATACGCAGTATTTT; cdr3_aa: CASSSGQVLGQDTQYF
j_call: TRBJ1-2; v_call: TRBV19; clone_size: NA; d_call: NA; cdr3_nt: TGTGCCAGTAGCGTGGGTGACAGGATTAACTATGGCTACACCTTC; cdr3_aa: CASSVGDRINYGYTF
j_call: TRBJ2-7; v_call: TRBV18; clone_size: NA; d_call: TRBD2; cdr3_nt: TGTGCCAGCTCACCAGTATCTAGCGGGAGCTCCTACGAGCAGTACTTC; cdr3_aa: CASSPVSSGSSYEQYF
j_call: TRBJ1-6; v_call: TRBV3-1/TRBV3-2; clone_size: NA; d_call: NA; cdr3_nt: TGTGCCAGCAGCCGAGGCAGGGTTATTAATTCACCCCTCCACTTT; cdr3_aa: CASSRGRVINSPLHF
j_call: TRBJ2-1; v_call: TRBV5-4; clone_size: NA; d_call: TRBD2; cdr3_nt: TGTGCCAGCAGACTCGGTGTGGGGGGGGGATCCTACAATGAGCAGTTCTTC; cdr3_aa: CASRLGVGGGSYNEQFF
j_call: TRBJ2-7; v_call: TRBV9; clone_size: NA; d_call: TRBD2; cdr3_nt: TGTGCCAGCAGCGTAGCCTCGCGGGAGCCCAGCGAGCAGTACTTC; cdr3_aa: CASSVASREPSEQYF
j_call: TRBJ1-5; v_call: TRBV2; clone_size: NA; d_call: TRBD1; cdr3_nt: TGTGCCAGCAGCCAACAGGGGGCGGGGCAGCCCCAGCATTTT; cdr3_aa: CASSQQGAGQPQHF
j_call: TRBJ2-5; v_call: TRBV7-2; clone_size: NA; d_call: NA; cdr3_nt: TGTGCCACCACGGTACGGGCAGGGCCACAAGAGACCCAGTACTTC; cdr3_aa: CATTVRAGPQETQYF
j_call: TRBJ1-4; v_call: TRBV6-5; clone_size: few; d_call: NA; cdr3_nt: TGTGCCACCTCCCTTACGCGAAAACTGTTTTTT; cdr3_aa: CATSLTRKLFF
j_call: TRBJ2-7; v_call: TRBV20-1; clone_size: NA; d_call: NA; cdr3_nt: TGCAGTGCTAGTCAAGGGGCTTTTTCCTACGAGCAGTACTTC; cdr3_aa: CSASQGAFSYEQYF
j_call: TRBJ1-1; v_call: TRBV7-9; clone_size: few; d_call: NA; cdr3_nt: TGTGCCAGCAGCTTACTACAGGGTCCCTACACTGAAGCTTTCTTT; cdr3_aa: CASSLLQGPYTEAFF
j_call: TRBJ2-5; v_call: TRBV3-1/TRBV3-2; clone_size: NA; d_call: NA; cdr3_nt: TGTGCCAGCAGCCAAGTTTCGGGGACCCAGTACTTC; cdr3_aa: CASSQVSGTQYF
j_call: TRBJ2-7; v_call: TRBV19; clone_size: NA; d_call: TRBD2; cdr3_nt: TGTGCCAGTAGTATAGGGACTAGCGGACTCTCCTACGAGCAGTACTTC; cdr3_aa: CASSIGTSGLSYEQYF
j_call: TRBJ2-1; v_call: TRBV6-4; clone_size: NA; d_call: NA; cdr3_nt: TGTGCCAGCAGCCCCGAGGCAGAAACTGAGCAGTTCTTC; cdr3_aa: CASSPEAETEQFF
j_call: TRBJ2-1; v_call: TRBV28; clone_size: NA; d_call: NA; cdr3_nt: TGTGCCAGCAGTTTAACCCAGGCTAACAATGAGCAGTTCTTC; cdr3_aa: CASSLTQANNEQFF
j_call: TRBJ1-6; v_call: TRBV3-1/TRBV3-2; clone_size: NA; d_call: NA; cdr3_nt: TGTGCCAGCAGCCACAGGACAGAGCCTGTTTCACCCCTCCACTTT; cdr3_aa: CASSHRTEPVSPLHF
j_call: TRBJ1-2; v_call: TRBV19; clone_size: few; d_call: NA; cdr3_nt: TGTGCCAGTAATTGGGGGCAGGCCAACTATGGCTACACCTTC; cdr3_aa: CASNWGQANYGYTF